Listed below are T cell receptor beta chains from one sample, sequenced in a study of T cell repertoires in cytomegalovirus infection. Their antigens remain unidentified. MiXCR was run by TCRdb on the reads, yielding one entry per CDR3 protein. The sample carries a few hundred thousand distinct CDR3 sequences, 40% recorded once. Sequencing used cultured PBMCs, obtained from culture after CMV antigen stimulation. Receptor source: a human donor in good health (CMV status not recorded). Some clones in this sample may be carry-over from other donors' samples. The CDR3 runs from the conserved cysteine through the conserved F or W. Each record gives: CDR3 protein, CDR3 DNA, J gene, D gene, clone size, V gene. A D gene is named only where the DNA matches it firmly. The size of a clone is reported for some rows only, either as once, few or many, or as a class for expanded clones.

CSAPGLAGGHGTDTQYF | TGCAGTGCTCCCGGCCTAGCGGGGGGGCATGGCACAGATACGCAGTATTTT | TRBJ2-3 | TRBD2 | . | TRBV20-1
CASSALRTVLAPGKLFF | TGTGCCAGTAGTGCCCTTCGGACAGTCTTAGCCCCTGGAAAACTGTTTTTT | TRBJ1-4 | . | . | TRBV19
CSARGQLGPWGNQPQHF | TGCAGTGCTAGAGGTCAACTTGGGCCCTGGGGCAATCAGCCCCAGCATTTT | TRBJ1-5 | . | few | TRBV20-1
CASSWAGKKNIQYF | TGTGCCAGCAGCTGGGCGGGCAAAAAAAACATTCAGTACTTC | TRBJ2-4 | . | . | TRBV7-8
CATSGRYSNYGYTF | TGTGCCACCAGCGGGAGATACTCTAACTATGGCTACACCTTC | TRBJ1-2 | . | few | TRBV15
CASSLAWGSTDTQYF | TGTGCCAGCAGCTTAGCTTGGGGGAGCACAGATACGCAGTATTTT | TRBJ2-3 | . | many | TRBV7-6
CASSTIRREKSYTF | TGTGCCAGTAGTACAATCAGGCGGGAGAAGAGCTACACCTTC | TRBJ1-2 | . | few | TRBV19
CASSSWKSGANVLTF | TGTGCCAGCAGCTCCTGGAAGTCAGGGGCCAACGTCCTGACTTTC | TRBJ2-6 | . | . | TRBV11-2
CASSEDPNEQFF | TGCGCCAGCAGTGAGGACCCCAATGAGCAGTTCTTC | TRBJ2-1 | . | . | TRBV10-2
CASSPSRASSYEQYF | TGTGCCAGCAGCCCCTCTAGGGCCTCCTCCTACGAGCAGTACTTC | TRBJ2-7 | . | . | TRBV7-6
CASHGTTLTGEQYF | TGTGCCAGCCACGGGACTACCCTAACCGGGGAGCAGTACTTC | TRBJ2-7 | TRBD2 | . | TRBV12-3/TRBV12-4
CAISEGIRGDTQYF | TGTGCCATCAGTGAAGGTATTCGGGGAGATACGCAGTATTTT | TRBJ2-3 | . | few | TRBV10-3
CASSLVGYQPQHF | TGTGCCAGCAGCTTAGTTGGGTATCAGCCCCAGCATTTT | TRBJ1-5 | . | . | TRBV7-2
CSASGYNSPLHF | TGCAGTGCTAGTGGGTATAATTCACCCCTCCACTTT | TRBJ1-6 | . | . | TRBV20-1
CASSLNRLHTEAFF | TGTGCCAGCAGTTTAAACCGTCTCCACACTGAAGCTTTCTTT | TRBJ1-1 | . | few | TRBV12-3/TRBV12-4
CSAREISKVRYNEQFF | TGCAGTGCTAGAGAGATTAGCAAAGTGCGGTACAATGAGCAGTTCTTC | TRBJ2-1 | . | . | TRBV20-1
CSAPPVRLAGEGRYEQYF | TGCAGTGCTCCCCCAGTGAGGCTAGCGGGAGAGGGGCGGTACGAGCAGTACTTC | TRBJ2-7 | TRBD2 | once | TRBV20-1
CASSYTSKKGPFSTDTQYF | TGTGCCAGCAGTTACACTTCGAAGAAGGGACCGTTTAGCACAGATACGCAGTATTTT | TRBJ2-3 | . | . | TRBV6-2/TRBV6-3
CSARNPGQGSEKLFF | TGCAGTGCTAGAAACCCGGGACAGGGGTCTGAAAAACTGTTTTTT | TRBJ1-4 | TRBD1 | few | TRBV20-1
CASSLDYGGTGELFF | TGTGCCAGCAGCTTAGATTACGGGGGGACCGGGGAGCTGTTTTTT | TRBJ2-2 | TRBD2 | . | TRBV11-2
CASSPIGLDYTF | TGTGCCAGCAGCCCCATCGGCCTGGACTACACCTTC | TRBJ1-2 | . | . | TRBV7-2
CSEGSGEYEQFF | TGCAGCGAGGGTAGCGGGGAGTATGAGCAGTTCTTC | TRBJ2-1 | TRBD2 | . | TRBV29-1